This paragraph reports one TCR beta chain. What it recognizes is unknown. The data were obtained in a study of response to subunit inactivated influenza vaccine. General study results and limits: Authors suggested each seasonal flu vaccination may recruit only limited numbers of new T cells.

The CDR3 has 15 residues. The germline CDR1 and CDR2 sequences are SEHNR and FQNEAQ (reference sequence). V lost 5 bases and J lost 0, with 13 bases in between. MiXCR, run by TCRdb on the RT-PCR reads, gives a single entry per CDR3 protein. The table lists almost 600,000 distinct CDR3 sequences, about 15% of them singletons. The rearrangement uses TRBV7-9 and TRBJ1-1; a weak D match, TRBD1 (5 bases). This receptor was taken from a man aged 45-65 years who received an inactivated influenza vaccine. The material sequenced was PBMCs from blood, taken 11 to 12 days after vaccination. The CDR3 spells CASSPSGALNTEAFF. The CDR3 DNA sequence: TGTGCCAGCAGCCCTAGTGGGGCGTTGAACACTGAAGCTTTCTTT.